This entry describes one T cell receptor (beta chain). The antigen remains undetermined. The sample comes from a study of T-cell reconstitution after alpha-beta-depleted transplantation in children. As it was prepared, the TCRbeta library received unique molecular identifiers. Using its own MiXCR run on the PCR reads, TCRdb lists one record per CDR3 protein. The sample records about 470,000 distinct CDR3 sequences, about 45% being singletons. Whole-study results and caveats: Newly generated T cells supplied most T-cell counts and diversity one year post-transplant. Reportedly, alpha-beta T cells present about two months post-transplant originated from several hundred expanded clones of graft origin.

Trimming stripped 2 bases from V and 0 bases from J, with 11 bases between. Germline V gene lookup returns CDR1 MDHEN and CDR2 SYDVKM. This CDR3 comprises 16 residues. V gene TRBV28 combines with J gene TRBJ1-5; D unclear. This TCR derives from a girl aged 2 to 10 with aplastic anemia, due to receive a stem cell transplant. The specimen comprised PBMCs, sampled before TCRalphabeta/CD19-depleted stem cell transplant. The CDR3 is CASSLSPDPSNQPQHF. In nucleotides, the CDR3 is TGTGCCAGCAGTTTAAGCCCCGACCCTAGCAATCAGCCCCAGCATTTT.